One T cell receptor beta chain is described in this entry. Its cognate antigen is unknown. This sample is part of a study of cytomegalovirus exposure and HLA in healthy donors. Study-wide background: T cells numbering around 200 million yielded approximately 100 million unique TCR beta sequences in an earlier analysis. Study-wide results and limits: Among immune exposure information, only CMV serostatus was available. An analysis that was carried out later associated approximately 15,000 TCR beta sequences with HLA alleles at 0.05 false discovery rate. What a later analysis reportedly showed was that an Asian-associated ancestry cluster had fewer N-insertions than the roughly 720-donor mean.

PCR amplification relied on 60 Vbeta primers (plus 13 Jbeta primers). Repertoires were generated with immunoSEQ multiplex PCR, while TCRdb's copy carries only in-frame clones and drops some. The sample includes over 100,000 clones, over 50% of them seen just once. The CDR3 has 11 residues. Looked up from germline, CDR1 is SQVTM and CDR2 is ANQGSEA. Trimming pared 4 bases from V and 4 bases from J, leaving 7 bases between. This sequence originates from a woman in her forties in good health and CMV-seropositive. Sequenced input: PBMCs. This rearrangement joins TRBV29-1 to TRBJ1-1; no clear D gene. The CDR3 DNA reads TGCAGCGTTGTTGCGGGCACTGAAGCTTTCTTT. Translating gives CSVVAGTEAFF.